This passage covers 2 T cell receptor beta chains from one sample sequenced in a study of spatial heterogeneity in lung cancer. Regarding the study as a whole: Within tumors, counts of expanded alpha and beta TCRs tracked tumor mutation counts.

TCRdb re-analysed the 5' RACE reads in MiXCR, keeping a single row per CDR3 protein. This sample carries about 1,500 distinct CDR3 sequences, roughly 6.4% of them seen once, and the ten largest clones take roughly 56%. Sample time point: sample taken at primary tumor resection. For these TCRs, the target antigens are not known. The source was lung tumor tissue, collected at surgery. Receptors originate from a female donor with early-stage non-small cell lung cancer.

By sample fraction, this clonotype is medium-sized. This beta chain is off target for a library built for alpha chains, so its abundance means little. This chain joins TRBV11-2 and TRBJ2-3; tentative D call: TRBD2 (5 bases). This CDR3 region has 16 residues. Germline loops: CDR1 SGHAT, CDR2 FQNNGV. V lost 0 bases, J lost 2 bases, and 12 bases lay in between. This CDR3 reads CASSLELAGTTDTQYF. The CDR3 bases are TGTGCCAGCAGCTTAGAGCTAGCTGGAACCACAGATACGCAGTATTTT.

Within the sample, this clonotype is medium-sized. This beta chain is a stray sequence in a library constructed for alpha chains; its clone size is not meaningful. The chain recombines TRBV5-1 with TRBJ2-1; D call uncertain. Trimming left V 5 bases short and J 3 bases short, with 9 bases between. The CDR3 extends over 13 amino acids. CDR1 is SGHRS and CDR2 is YFSETQ in the germline V gene. CDR3 amino acids: CASRLGNYNEQFF. CDR3 nucleotide sequence: TGCGCCAGCAGACTTGGCAACTACAATGAGCAGTTCTTC.